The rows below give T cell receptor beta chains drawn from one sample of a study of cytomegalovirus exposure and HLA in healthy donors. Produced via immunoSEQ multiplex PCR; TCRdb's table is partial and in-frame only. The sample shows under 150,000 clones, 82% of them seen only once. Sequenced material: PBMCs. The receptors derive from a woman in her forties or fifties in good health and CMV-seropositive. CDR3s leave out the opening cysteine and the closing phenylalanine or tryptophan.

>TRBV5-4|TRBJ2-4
ASSSDSPLAKNSQY
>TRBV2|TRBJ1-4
ASTGDFNEKLF
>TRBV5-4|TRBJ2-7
ASSSEGGPAYEQY
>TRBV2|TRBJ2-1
ASRYSGAYNEQF
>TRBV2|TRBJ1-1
ASTREVANTEAF
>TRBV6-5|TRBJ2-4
ASGARTKNIQY
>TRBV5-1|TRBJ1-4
ASSLRGEGNEKLF
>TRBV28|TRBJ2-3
ASSLVRKSGRTITDTQY
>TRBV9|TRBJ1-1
ASRGHSNTEAF
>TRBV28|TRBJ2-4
ASGQGRYSQY
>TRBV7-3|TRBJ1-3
ASSLNYGNTIY
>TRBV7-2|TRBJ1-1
ASSLSPGNTEAF
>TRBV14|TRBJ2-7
ASSSTASREQY
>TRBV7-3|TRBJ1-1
ASSFDMNTEAF
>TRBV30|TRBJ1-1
AWSAGGAWDTEAF
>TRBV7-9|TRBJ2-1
ASSKNPLDGDNEQF
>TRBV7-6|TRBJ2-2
ASSLRERQGARRTGELF
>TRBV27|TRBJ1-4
ASSSTGAAEKLF
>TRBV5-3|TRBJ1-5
ARSLLPGQGPYSNQPQH
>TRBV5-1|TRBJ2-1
ASQGQGASYNEQF
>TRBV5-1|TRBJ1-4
ASSFGQINEKLF
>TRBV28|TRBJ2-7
ASSWILAGSSYEQY
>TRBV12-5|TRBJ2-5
ASGLERGVGETQY
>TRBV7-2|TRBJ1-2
ASSLDGRGVYGYT
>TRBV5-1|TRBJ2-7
ASSRAGTSVYYEQY
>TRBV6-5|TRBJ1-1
ASSYAGTWGDTEAF
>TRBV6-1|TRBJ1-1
ASSEPRRSNTEAF
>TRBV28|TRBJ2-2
ASSHKRGQMELF
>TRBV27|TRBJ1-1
ASSLWTGGSLGEAF
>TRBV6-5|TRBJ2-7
ASSWGLAGANEQY
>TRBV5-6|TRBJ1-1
ASNTLLTANTEAF
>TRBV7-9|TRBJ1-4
ASSLDGSERKGKLF
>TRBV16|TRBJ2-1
ASSQLKGSLAGGKLNEQF
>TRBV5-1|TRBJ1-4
ASSPDRDRVGKLF
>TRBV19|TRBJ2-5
ASSTGTEATQY
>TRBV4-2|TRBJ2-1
ASSQDGGSGEKQF
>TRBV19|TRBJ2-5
ASSIPGGGETQY
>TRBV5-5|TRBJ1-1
ASSPAGRRLAF
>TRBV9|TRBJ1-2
ASSVEMEDRGHGYT
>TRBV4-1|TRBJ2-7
ASSQAGLAGNEQY
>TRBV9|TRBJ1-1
ASSVAVLNTEAF
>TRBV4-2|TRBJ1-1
ASSQVPLTHRDGTEAF
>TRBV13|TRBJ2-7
ASSRSPTYEQY
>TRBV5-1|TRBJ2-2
ASSWGVVATPNTGELF
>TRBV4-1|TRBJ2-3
ASSPRASFITDTQY
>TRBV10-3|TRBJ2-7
AISESPGLAGVEQY
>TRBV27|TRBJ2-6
ASSLWWQGAAGANVLT
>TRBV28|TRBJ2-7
ASSGSYEQY
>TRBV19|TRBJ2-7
ASSILGRGEQY
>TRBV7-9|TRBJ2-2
ASSLKLADLTGGLF
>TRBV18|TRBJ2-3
ASSPPSGYTDTQY
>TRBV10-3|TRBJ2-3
AISEFQGARVDTQY
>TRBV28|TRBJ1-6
ASSPRVYGPPLH
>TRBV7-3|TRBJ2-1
ASSLVGAGSEQF
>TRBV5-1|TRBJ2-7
ASSQRLRTEQY